The rows below give T cell receptor beta chains drawn from one sample of a study of blood T cell repertoires in COVID-19. Method: immunoSEQ multiplex PCR; TCRdb's copy keeps in-frame clones and lacks some. The profile shows more than 450,000 clones, about 90% of them singletons. Sequences were obtained from PBMCs or T cells enriched from blood (not recorded which). Every receptor here comes from a woman aged 18-35 years who had recovered from COVID-19. The CDR3 runs from the conserved cysteine through the conserved F or W. Each record gives: J gene, D gene, V gene, clone size, CDR3 DNA, CDR3 protein. A D gene is named only where the DNA matches it firmly. For some rows the clone size is stated as once, few or many, or as a class when expanded; others skip it.

J: TRBJ1-2; D: TRBD1; V: TRBV4-1; size: -; DNA: TGCGCCAGCAGCCAAGGGGTCTTGAGGACAGGGGTTTTCCACAACTATGGCTACACCTTC; CDR3: CASSQGVLRTGVFHNYGYTF
J: TRBJ2-1; D: -; V: TRBV29-1; size: -; DNA: TGCAGCGTTGAAGATGGAGCCTACCAGGGGCAGTTCTTC; CDR3: CSVEDGAYQGQFF
J: TRBJ2-3; D: -; V: TRBV2; size: -; DNA: TGTGCCAGCAGCTGGAGTTCAGATACGCAGTATTTT; CDR3: CASSWSSDTQYF
J: TRBJ2-7; D: TRBD1; V: TRBV30; size: -; DNA: TGTGCCTGGAACCCGGGACAGACATCCTACGAGCAGTACTTC; CDR3: CAWNPGQTSYEQYF
J: TRBJ2-7; D: -; V: TRBV11-1; size: -; DNA: TGTGCCAGCAGCTCCTGGGAGATCTACGAGCAGTACTTC; CDR3: CASSSWEIYEQYF
J: TRBJ1-5; D: TRBD1; V: TRBV24-1; size: few; DNA: TGTGCCACCAGTGATTTAGGGGACAGGGGCCAGCATTTT; CDR3: CATSDLGDRGQHF
J: TRBJ1-5; D: -; V: TRBV7-2; size: -; DNA: TGTGCCAGCAGCTTAGACGGACAGAGCAATCAGCCCCAGCATTTT; CDR3: CASSLDGQSNQPQHF
J: TRBJ1-4; D: TRBD1; V: TRBV11-2; size: -; DNA: TGTGCCAGCAGCCGGTGGACAGGGAATGAAAAACTGTTTTTT; CDR3: CASSRWTGNEKLFF
J: TRBJ2-7; D: TRBD1; V: TRBV4-2; size: -; DNA: TGTGCCAGCAGCCAACTAGGCCTTGGCAGGGGGCTGGACGAGCAGTACTTC; CDR3: CASSQLGLGRGLDEQYF
J: TRBJ2-7; D: -; V: TRBV21-1; size: -; DNA: TGTGCCAGCAGCTTAAACCGGGACAGGGGGACGAATCTCTCCTACGAGCAGTACTTC; CDR3: CASSLNRDRGTNLSYEQYF
J: TRBJ2-1; D: TRBD1; V: TRBV18; size: -; DNA: TGTGCCAGCTCACCAAGGTTGGAGGGGACAGGGAAAAATGAGCAGTTCTTC; CDR3: CASSPRLEGTGKNEQFF
J: TRBJ2-7; D: TRBD1; V: TRBV25-1; size: once; DNA: TGTGCCAGCAGACAGGGGGCAAGCGACGAGCAGTACTTC; CDR3: CASRQGASDEQYF
J: TRBJ2-5; D: TRBD2; V: TRBV5-1; size: -; DNA: TGCGCCAGCAGCTTGGGGGCTAGCGGGGGAGGAGAGACCCAGTACTTC; CDR3: CASSLGASGGGETQYF
J: TRBJ2-5; D: TRBD1; V: TRBV7-9; size: -; DNA: TGTGCCAGCAGCCAACGGGACAGGGTGGGGGAGACCCAGTACTTC; CDR3: CASSQRDRVGETQYF
J: TRBJ2-1; D: TRBD1; V: TRBV28; size: -; DNA: TGTGCCAGCAGTCCACGGACAGGGGAAAAGCAGTTCTTC; CDR3: CASSPRTGEKQFF
J: TRBJ2-1; D: TRBD1; V: TRBV11-1; size: -; DNA: TGTGCCAGCAGCTACGGGACAGGGGCCTACAATGAGCAGTTCTTC; CDR3: CASSYGTGAYNEQFF
J: TRBJ2-1; D: -; V: TRBV1; size: -; DNA: TGCACCAGCAGCCAAGGAGCGACCCCGAGCTCCTACAATGAGCAGTTCTTC; CDR3: CTSSQGATPSSYNEQFF
J: TRBJ1-4; D: TRBD1; V: TRBV5-3; size: few; DNA: TGTGCCAGAAGCCCCCGGACAGGGCGGGATGAAAAACTGTTTTTT; CDR3: CARSPRTGRDEKLFF
J: TRBJ1-5; D: -; V: TRBV4-1; size: once; DNA: TGCGCCAGCAGCCAAGATAGGAGGGTCTGGGGACGACAGCCCCAGCATTTT; CDR3: CASSQDRRVWGRQPQHF
J: TRBJ1-5; D: -; V: TRBV11-2; size: few; DNA: TGTGCCAGCAGCTTAGTGCAGGGACAGCCCCAGCATTTT; CDR3: CASSLVQGQPQHF
J: TRBJ2-1; D: -; V: TRBV2; size: -; DNA: TGTGCCAGCAGTGAATCGGGTCCGAAGTGGGACAATGAGCAGTTCTTC; CDR3: CASSESGPKWDNEQFF
J: TRBJ1-6; D: TRBD1; V: TRBV10-3; size: once; DNA: TGTGCCATCAGGGGGGTACAGGGGGCCTCCTATAATTCACCCCTCCACTTT; CDR3: CAIRGVQGASYNSPLHF